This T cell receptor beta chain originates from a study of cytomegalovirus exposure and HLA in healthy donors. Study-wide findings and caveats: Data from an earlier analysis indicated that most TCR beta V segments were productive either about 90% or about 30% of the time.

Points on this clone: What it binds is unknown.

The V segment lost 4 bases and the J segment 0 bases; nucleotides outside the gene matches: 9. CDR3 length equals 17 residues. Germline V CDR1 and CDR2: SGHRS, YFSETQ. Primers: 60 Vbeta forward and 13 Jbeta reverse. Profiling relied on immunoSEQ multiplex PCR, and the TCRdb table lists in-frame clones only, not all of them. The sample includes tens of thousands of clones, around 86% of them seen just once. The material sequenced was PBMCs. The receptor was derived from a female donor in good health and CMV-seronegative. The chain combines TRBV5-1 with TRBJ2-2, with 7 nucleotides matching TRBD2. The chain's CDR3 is CASSGSTSWPNTGELFF. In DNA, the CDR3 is TGCGCCAGCAGCGGTTCGACTAGCTGGCCGAACACCGGGGAGCTGTTTTTT.